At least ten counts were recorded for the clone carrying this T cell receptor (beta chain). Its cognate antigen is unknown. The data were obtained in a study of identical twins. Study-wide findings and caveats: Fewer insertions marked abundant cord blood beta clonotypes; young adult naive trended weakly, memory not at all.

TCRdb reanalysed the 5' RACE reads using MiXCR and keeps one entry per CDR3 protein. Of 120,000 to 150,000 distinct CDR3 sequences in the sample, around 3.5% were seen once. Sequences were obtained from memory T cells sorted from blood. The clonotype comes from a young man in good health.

The CDR3, as DNA: TGTGCCAGCAGCCCACCCGGGACTAGCGGTTACAATGAGCAGTTCTTC. Protein sequence: CASSPPGTSGYNEQFF. The genes are TRBV25-1 and TRBJ2-1; TRBD2 matches at 11 bases. Germline assignment: CDR1 MGHDK and CDR2 SYGVNS. Unmatched junction bases numbered 8, after V lost 6 bases and J lost 4 bases. The CDR3 consists of 16 residues.